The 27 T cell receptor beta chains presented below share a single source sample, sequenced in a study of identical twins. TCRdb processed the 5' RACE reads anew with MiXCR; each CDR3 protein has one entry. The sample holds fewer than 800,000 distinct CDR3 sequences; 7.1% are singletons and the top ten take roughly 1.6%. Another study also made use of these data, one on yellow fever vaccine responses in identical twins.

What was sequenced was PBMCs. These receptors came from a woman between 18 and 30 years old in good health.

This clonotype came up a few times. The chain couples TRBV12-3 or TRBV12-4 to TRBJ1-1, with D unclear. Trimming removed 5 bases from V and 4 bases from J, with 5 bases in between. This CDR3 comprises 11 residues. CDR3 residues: CASSALTEAFF. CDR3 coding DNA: TGTGCCAGCAGTGCCCTCACTGAAGCTTTCTTT.

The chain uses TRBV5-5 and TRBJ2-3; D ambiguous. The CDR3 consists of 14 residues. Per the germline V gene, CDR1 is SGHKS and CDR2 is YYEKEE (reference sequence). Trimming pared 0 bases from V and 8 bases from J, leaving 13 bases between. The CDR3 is CASSLGPYGSTQYF. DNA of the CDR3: TGTGCCAGCAGCTTGGGACCGTACGGAAGTACGCAGTATTTT.

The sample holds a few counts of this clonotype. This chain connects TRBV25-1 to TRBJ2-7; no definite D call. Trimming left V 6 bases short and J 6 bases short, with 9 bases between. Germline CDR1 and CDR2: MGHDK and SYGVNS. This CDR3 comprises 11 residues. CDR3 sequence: CASRSGGEQYF. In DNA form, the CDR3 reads TGTGCCAGCAGGTCAGGTGGCGAGCAGTACTTC.

CDR3 loop: CASSQRSSGNTGELFF. CDR3 nucleotide sequence: TGCGCCAGCAGCCAAAGGAGCTCAGGGAACACCGGGGAGCTGTTTTTT. V is TRBV4-1 and J is TRBJ2-2; D is ambiguous. Germline assignment: CDR1 MGHRA and CDR2 YSYEKL. V was cut by 2 bases and J by 1 base, with 11 bases left in between. The CDR3 runs to 16 residues.

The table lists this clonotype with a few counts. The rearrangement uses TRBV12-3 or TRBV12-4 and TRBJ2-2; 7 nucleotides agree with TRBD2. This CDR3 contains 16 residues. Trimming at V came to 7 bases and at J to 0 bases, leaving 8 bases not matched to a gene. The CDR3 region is CASKLTSEANTGELFF. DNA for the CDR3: TGTGCCAGCAAACTTACTAGCGAAGCGAACACCGGGGAGCTGTTTTTT.

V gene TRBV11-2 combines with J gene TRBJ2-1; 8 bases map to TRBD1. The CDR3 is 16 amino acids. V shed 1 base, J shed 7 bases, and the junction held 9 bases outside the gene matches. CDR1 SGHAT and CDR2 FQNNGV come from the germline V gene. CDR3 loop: CASSLGGQGARNEQFF. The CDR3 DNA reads TGTGCCAGCAGCTTAGGTGGGCAGGGGGCGCGGAATGAGCAGTTCTTC.

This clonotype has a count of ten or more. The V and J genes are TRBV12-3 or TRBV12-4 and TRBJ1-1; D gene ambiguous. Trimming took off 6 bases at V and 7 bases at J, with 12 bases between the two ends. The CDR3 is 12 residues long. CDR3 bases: TGTGCCAGCAGCTCCTACCTCGGTGAAGCTTTCTTT. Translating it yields CASSSYLGEAFF.

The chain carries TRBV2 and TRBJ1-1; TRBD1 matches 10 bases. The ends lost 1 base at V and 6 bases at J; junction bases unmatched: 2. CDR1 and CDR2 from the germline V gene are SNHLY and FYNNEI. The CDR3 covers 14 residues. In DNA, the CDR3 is TGTGCCAGCAGTGAAGGAGGGACAGGGGCTGAAGCTTTCTTT. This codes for CASSEGGTGAEAFF.

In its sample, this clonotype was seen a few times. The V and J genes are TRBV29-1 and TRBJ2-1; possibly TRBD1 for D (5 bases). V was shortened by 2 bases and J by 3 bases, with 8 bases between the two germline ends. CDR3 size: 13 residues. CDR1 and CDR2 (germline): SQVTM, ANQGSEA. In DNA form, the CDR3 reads TGCAGCGTTGAAAGTCAGGGCTACAATGAGCAGTTCTTC. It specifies CSVESQGYNEQFF.

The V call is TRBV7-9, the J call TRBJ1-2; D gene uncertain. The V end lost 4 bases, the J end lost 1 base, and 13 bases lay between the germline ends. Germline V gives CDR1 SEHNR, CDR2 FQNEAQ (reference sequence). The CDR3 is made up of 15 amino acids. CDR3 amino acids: CASSYEGSSNYGYTF. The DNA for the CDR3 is TGTGCCAGCAGCTACGAGGGATCAAGTAACTATGGCTACACCTTC.

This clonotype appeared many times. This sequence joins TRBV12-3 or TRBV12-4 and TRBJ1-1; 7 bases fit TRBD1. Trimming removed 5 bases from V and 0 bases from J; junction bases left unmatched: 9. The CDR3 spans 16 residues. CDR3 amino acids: CASSPPVTGLNTEAFF. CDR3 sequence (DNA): TGTGCCAGCAGTCCACCCGTGACAGGGCTGAACACTGAAGCTTTCTTT.

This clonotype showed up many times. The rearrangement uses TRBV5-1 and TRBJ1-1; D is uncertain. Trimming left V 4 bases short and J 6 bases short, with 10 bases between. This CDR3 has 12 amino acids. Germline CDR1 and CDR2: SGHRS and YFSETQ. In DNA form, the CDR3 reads TGCGCCAGCAGCATGGGTGGACCTGAAGCTTTCTTT. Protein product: CASSMGGPEAFF. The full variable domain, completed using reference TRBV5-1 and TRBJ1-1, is KAGVTQTPRYLIKTRGQQVTLSCSPISGHRSVSWYQQTPGQGLQFLFEYFSETQRNKGNFPGRFSGRQFSNSRSEMNVSTLELGDSALYLCASSMGGPEAFFGQGTRLTVV.

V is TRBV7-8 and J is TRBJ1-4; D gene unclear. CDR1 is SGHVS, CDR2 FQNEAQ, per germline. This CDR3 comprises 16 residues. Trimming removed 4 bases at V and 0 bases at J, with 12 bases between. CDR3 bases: TGTGCCAGCAGCTCGGGCACAGAAGCAACTAATGAAAAACTGTTTTTT. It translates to CASSSGTEATNEKLFF.

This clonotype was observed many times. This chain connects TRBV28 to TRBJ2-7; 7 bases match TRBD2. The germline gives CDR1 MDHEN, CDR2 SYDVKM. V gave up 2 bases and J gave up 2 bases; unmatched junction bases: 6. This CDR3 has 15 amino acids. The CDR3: CASSLLLAEPYEQYF. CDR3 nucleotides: TGTGCCAGCAGTTTACTTCTAGCGGAACCCTACGAGCAGTACTTC.

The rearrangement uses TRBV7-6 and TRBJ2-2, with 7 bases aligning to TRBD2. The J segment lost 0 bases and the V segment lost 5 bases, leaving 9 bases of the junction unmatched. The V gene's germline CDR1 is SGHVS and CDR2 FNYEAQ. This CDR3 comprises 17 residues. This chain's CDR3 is CASSPLRLAANTGELFF. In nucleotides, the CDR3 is TGTGCCAGCAGCCCCCTGCGGCTAGCGGCGAACACCGGGGAGCTGTTTTTT.

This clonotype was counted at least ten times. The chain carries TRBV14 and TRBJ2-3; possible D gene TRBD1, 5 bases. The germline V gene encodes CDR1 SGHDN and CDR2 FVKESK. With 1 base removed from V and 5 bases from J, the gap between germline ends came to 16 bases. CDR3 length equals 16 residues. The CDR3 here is CASSQVQSFTGDTQYF. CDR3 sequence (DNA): TGTGCCAGCAGCCAAGTTCAATCTTTTACAGGAGATACGCAGTATTTT. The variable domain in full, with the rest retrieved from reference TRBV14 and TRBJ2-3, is EAGVTQFPSHSVIEKGQTVTLRCDPISGHDNLYWYRRVMGKEIKFLLHFVKESKQDESGMPNNRFLAERTGGTYSTLKVQPAELEDSGVYFCASSQVQSFTGDTQYFGPGTRLTVL.

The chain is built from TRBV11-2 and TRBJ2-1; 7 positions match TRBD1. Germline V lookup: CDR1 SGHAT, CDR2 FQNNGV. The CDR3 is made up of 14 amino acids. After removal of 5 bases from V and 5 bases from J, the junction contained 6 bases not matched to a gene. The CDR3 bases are TGTGCCAGCAGCACCAGACAGGGTAACAATGAGCAGTTCTTC. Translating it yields CASSTRQGNNEQFF.

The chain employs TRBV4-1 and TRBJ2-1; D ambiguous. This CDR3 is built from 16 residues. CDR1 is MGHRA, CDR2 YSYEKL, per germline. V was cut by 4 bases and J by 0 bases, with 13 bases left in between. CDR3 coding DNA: TGCGCCAGCAGCCGGGCCCGCGGACGCTCCTACAATGAGCAGTTCTTC. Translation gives CASSRARGRSYNEQFF.

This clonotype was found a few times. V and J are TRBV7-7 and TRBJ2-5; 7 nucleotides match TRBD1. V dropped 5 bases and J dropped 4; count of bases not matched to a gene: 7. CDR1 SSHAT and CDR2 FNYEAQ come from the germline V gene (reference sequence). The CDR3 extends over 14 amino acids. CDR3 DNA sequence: TGTGCCAGCAGCAAGACGGGACAGTCAGAGACCCAGTACTTC. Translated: CASSKTGQSETQYF.

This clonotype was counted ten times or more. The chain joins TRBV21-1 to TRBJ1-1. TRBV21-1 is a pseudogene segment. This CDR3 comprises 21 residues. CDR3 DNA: TGTGCCAGCAGCAAAGAACGGGCCCTCGACAGGGCCTTAACTGATGGGACTGAAGCTTTCTTT. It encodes CASSKERALDRALTDGTEAFF.

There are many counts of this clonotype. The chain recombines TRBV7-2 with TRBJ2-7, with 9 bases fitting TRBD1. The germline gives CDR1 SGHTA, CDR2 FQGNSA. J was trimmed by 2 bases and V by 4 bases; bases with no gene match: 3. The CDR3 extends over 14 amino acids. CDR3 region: CASSSGQGTYEQYV. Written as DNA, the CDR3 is TGTGCCAGCAGCTCTGGACAGGGGACCTACGAGCAGTACGTC.

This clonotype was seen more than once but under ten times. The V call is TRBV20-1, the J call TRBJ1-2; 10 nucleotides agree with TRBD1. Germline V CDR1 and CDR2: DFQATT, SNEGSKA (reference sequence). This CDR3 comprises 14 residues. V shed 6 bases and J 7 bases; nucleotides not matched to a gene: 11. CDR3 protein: CSAKTGGVYPGYTF. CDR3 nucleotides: TGCAGTGCCAAGACAGGGGGCGTCTATCCTGGCTACACCTTC.

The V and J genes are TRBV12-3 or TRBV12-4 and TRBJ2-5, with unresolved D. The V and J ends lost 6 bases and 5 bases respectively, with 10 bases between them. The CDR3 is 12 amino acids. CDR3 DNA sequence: TGTGCCAGCAGCGGCGAGGTGGAGACCCAGTACTTC. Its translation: CASSGEVETQYF.

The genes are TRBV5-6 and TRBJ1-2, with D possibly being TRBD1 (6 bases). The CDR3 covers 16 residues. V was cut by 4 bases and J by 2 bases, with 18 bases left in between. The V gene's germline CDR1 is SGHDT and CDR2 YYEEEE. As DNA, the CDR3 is TGTGCCAGCAGCCAAAAACCGCAAACAGGGAACTATGGCTACACCTTC. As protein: CASSQKPQTGNYGYTF. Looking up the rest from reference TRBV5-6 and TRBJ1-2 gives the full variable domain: DAGVTQSPTHLIKTRGQQVTLRCSPKSGHDTVSWYQQALGQGPQFIFQYYEEEERQRGNFPDRFSGHQFPNYSSELNVNALLLGDSALYLCASSQKPQTGNYGYTFGSGTRLTVV.

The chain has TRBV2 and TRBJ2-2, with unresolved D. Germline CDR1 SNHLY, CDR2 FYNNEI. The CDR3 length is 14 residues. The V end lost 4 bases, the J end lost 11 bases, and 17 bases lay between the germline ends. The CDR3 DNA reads TGTGCCAGCAGTGCCTACGTCGTGCAAGGAGAGCTGTTTTTT. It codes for CASSAYVVQGELFF.

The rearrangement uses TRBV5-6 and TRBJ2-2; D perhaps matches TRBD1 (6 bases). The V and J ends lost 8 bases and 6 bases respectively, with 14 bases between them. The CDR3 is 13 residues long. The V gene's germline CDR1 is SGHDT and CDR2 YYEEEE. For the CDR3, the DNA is TGTGCCAGGGGCCCCGGGACACCCGGGGAGCTGTTTTTT. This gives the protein CARGPGTPGELFF.

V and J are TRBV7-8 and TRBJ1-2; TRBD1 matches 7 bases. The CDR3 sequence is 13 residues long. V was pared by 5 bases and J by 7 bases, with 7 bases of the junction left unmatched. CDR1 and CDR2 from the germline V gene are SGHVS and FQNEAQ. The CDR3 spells CASSPQGGGGYTF. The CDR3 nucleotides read TGTGCCAGCAGCCCGCAGGGGGGAGGTGGCTACACCTTC.